These 21 T cell receptor beta chains came from one sample sequenced in a study of blood T cell repertoires in COVID-19. Repertoires were generated with immunoSEQ multiplex PCR, while TCRdb's copy carries only in-frame clones and drops some. This sample yields approximately 300,000 clones, of which 80% to 90% are seen a single time; roughly 6.7% belongs to the top ten. Material for sequencing was peripheral blood. The receptors shown here come from a man younger than 35 who had recovered from COVID-19.

The chain employs TRBV9 and TRBJ2-1; 12 bases line up with TRBD2. The J segment lost 9 bases and the V segment lost 0 bases, leaving 7 bases of the junction unmatched. Germline values: CDR1 SGDLS, CDR2 YYNGEE. This CDR3 has 16 amino acids. CDR3 sequence (DNA): TGTGCCAGCAGCGTAGATTTACTAGCGGGGGGACTTGAGCAGTTCTTC. Residues: CASSVDLLAGGLEQFF.

The chain combines TRBV19 with TRBJ1-1, with TRBD1 as a possible D gene (6 bases). CDR3 size: 13 residues. Trimming removed 5 bases at V and 3 bases at J, with 10 bases between. The germline CDR1 and CDR2 sequences are LNHDA and SQIVND (reference sequence). CDR3 DNA: TGTGCCAGTAGTGTGCAGGGGCACACTGAAGCTTTCTTT. Residues: CASSVQGHTEAFF.

This clone appeared a few times. This chain joins TRBV6-1 and TRBJ1-5, with 7 bases matching TRBD1. After removal of 2 bases from V and 5 bases from J, the junction contained 6 bases not matched to a gene. Germline CDR1 reads MNHNS; CDR2 reads SASEGT. CDR3 length: 15 residues. The CDR3 nucleotides are TGTGCCAGCAGTGAAACCGGGACAGTCCATCAGCCCCAGCATTTT. Translated: CASSETGTVHQPQHF.

V is TRBV3-1 (or the pseudogene TRBV3-2) and J is TRBJ2-1; 15 bases are a match to TRBD2. Germline CDR1 and CDR2: LGHDT and YNNKEL (reference sequence). V dropped 4 bases and J dropped 7; count of bases not matched to a gene: 5. This CDR3 region has 16 residues. The CDR3 DNA is TGTGCCAGCAGCCCGTGGACTAGCGGGGGGGTGAATGAGCAGTTCTTC. Translated, it gives CASSPWTSGGVNEQFF.

CDR3 coding DNA: TGCAGCGTTGAAGCAGGGCCTGTTACTGAAGCTTTCTTT. Translation: CSVEAGPVTEAFF. The chain uses TRBV29-1 and TRBJ1-1; a possible D gene is TRBD1 (5 bases). With 1 base removed from V and 5 bases from J, the gap between germline ends came to 11 bases. Looked up from germline, CDR1 is SQVTM and CDR2 is ANQGSEA. The CDR3 covers 13 residues.

J is TRBJ2-7 and V is TRBV11-2; 8 positions agree with TRBD2. CDR3 length: 15 amino acids. The J segment lost 4 bases and the V segment lost 1 base, leaving 6 bases of the junction unmatched. Germline loops: CDR1 SGHAT, CDR2 FQNNGV. The CDR3 sequence: CASSLAAGGLYEQYF. CDR3 in DNA: TGTGCCAGCAGCTTAGCGGCGGGGGGCTTATACGAGCAGTACTTC.

A single count supports this clone. The V call is TRBV9, the J call TRBJ1-2; TRBD1 agrees at 9 bases. With 3 bases clipped from V and 7 bases from J, the junction kept 4 bases outside the gene matches. CDR3 length equals 13 residues. Germline-derived CDR1 and CDR2 are SGDLS and YYNGEE. The chain's CDR3 is CASSDRGRGGYTF. For the CDR3, the DNA is TGTGCCAGCAGCGACAGGGGGCGAGGTGGCTACACCTTC. Together with reference TRBV9 and TRBJ1-2, the CDR3 gives the full variable domain: DSGVTQTPKHLITATGQRVTLRCSPRSGDLSVYWYQQSLDQGLQFLIQYYNGEERAKGNILERFSAQQFPDLHSELNLSSLELGDSALYFCASSDRGRGGYTFGSGTRLTVV.

This clone was detected only a few times. The J gene is TRBJ1-5, the V gene TRBV6-2 or TRBV6-3; the D is unclear. Trimming cost V 5 bases and J 4 bases, with 9 bases left between them. The germline V gene encodes CDR1 MNHEY and CDR2 SVGEGT. CDR3 length: 13 amino acids. The CDR3 sequence is CASSKSGNQPQHF. DNA of the CDR3: TGTGCCAGCAGTAAATCCGGTAATCAGCCCCAGCATTTT.

This rearrangement joins TRBV30 to TRBJ1-2; D possibly corresponds to TRBD1 (5 bases). The CDR3 sequence is 9 residues long. The V gene lost 7 bases and the J gene lost 7 bases, with 7 bases spanning the gap. Germline CDR1 reads GTSNPN; CDR2 reads SVGIG (reference sequence). CDR3 amino acids: CASGVGYTF. The CDR3 bases are TGTGCCTCGGGGGTTGGCTACACCTTC.

CDR3 in amino acids: CASSPLPQGNTIYF. The CDR3, as DNA: TGTGCCAGCTCACCACTCCCCCAGGGAAACACCATATATTTT. The chain is built from TRBV18 and TRBJ1-3; D unresolved. The length of the CDR3 is 14 residues. Germline loops: CDR1 KGHSH, CDR2 LQKENI. Trimming left V 1 base short and J 4 bases short, with 8 bases between.

J is TRBJ2-2 and V is TRBV7-3; 7 positions match TRBD2. V shed 3 bases and J 3 bases; nucleotides not matched to a gene: 7. Germline V gene sequence: CDR1 SGHTA, CDR2 FQGTGA. There are 16 residues in the CDR3. The CDR3: CASSFTGGTYTGELFF. In nucleotides, the CDR3 is TGTGCCAGCAGCTTTACGGGGGGAACTTACACCGGGGAGCTGTTTTTT.

The chain combines TRBV30 with TRBJ2-7; the D gene is possibly TRBD1 (6 bases). The germline V gene has CDR1 GTSNPN and CDR2 SVGIG (reference sequence). Trimming removed 2 bases at V and 0 bases at J, with 8 bases between. The CDR3 extends over 13 amino acids. This CDR3 reads CAWSRDNSYEQYF. DNA of the CDR3: TGTGCCTGGAGTAGGGACAACTCCTACGAGCAGTACTTC.

V is TRBV2 and J is TRBJ2-3; 7 bases map to TRBD1. This CDR3 has 15 residues. The junction had 9 bases not matched to a gene; V was cut back by 7 bases and J by 2 bases. Germline assignment: CDR1 SNHLY and CDR2 FYNNEI. The CDR3 region is CASMRTGEYTDTQYF. As DNA, the CDR3 is TGTGCCAGCATGAGGACAGGAGAGTACACAGATACGCAGTATTTT.

This chain uses TRBV9 with TRBJ2-7; perhaps TRBD1 as D (5 bases). CDR1 and CDR2 (germline): SGDLS, YYNGEE. V dropped 4 bases and J dropped 1 base, with 15 bases sitting between them. The CDR3 has 15 residues. DNA of the CDR3: TGTGCCAGCAGCACCCAGGGCGCTTTTTCCTACGAGCAGTACTTC. Translation gives CASSTQGAFSYEQYF.

The rearrangement links TRBV5-1 to TRBJ2-2; the match to TRBD1 covers 9 bases. The length of the CDR3 is 15 residues. The germline CDR1 and CDR2 sequences are SGHRS and YFSETQ. With V trimmed by 4 bases and J by 4 bases, 5 bases remained unmatched. The CDR3 DNA is TGCGCCAGCAGCCCAATGGACAGGGGCACCGGGGAGCTGTTTTTT. It specifies CASSPMDRGTGELFF.

The table lists this clone with a few counts. The rearrangement joins TRBV7-9 to TRBJ1-3, with D perhaps TRBD1 (5 bases). The germline V gene encodes CDR1 SEHNR and CDR2 FQNEAQ (reference sequence). The CDR3 totals 16 residues. V lost 5 bases and J lost 4, with 18 bases in between. The CDR3 loop is CASSGRPQGGGNTIYF. CDR3 DNA sequence: TGTGCCAGCAGCGGCCGACCCCAGGGTGGAGGAAACACCATATATTTT.

The chain links TRBV27 to TRBJ1-3; 7 bases align to TRBD1. V dropped 10 bases and J dropped 0; count of bases not matched to a gene: 15. The CDR3 contains 17 residues. From germline, CDR1 is MNHEY and CDR2 SMNVEV (reference sequence). The CDR3: CATLQGPPRLSGNTIYF. The CDR3 DNA sequence: TGTGCCACCCTACAGGGGCCCCCTCGGCTCTCTGGAAACACCATATATTTT.

J is TRBJ1-1 and V is TRBV9; 9 bases are shared with TRBD1. V dropped 0 bases and J dropped 0; count of bases not matched to a gene: 3. The CDR3 sequence is 16 residues long. CDR1 and CDR2 (germline): SGDLS, YYNGEE. The CDR3 protein is CASSVGTGVLNTEAFF. The CDR3 DNA follows: TGTGCCAGCAGCGTAGGGACAGGGGTACTGAACACTGAAGCTTTCTTT.

The genes are TRBV7-3 and TRBJ1-1, with no clear D. Germline V lookup: CDR1 SGHTA, CDR2 FQGTGA. This CDR3 contains 14 residues. V lost 0 bases and J 1 base, leaving 6 bases between the germline ends. CDR3: CASSLTLQNTEAFF. The CDR3 coding sequence is TGTGCCAGCAGCTTAACGTTACAGAACACTGAAGCTTTCTTT.

This chain connects TRBV5-1 to TRBJ2-4; 10 bases fit TRBD2. This CDR3 has 17 residues. Trimming at V came to 4 bases and at J to 6 bases, leaving 13 bases not matched to a gene. The germline gives CDR1 SGHRS, CDR2 YFSETQ. This CDR3 reads CASSAGRGTSEPNIQYF. CDR3 DNA: TGCGCCAGCAGCGCCGGGCGGGGGACTAGCGAACCAAACATTCAGTACTTC.

The chain combines TRBV2 with TRBJ1-1, with a tentative D call TRBD1 (5 bases). V gave up 10 bases and J gave up 1 base, with 19 bases separating them. CDR3 size: 15 residues. The germline gives CDR1 SNHLY, CDR2 FYNNEI. The CDR3 coding sequence is TGTGCCATCTTTTGGGATGGGACTTCGAACACTGAAGCTTTCTTT. Translation gives CAIFWDGTSNTEAFF.